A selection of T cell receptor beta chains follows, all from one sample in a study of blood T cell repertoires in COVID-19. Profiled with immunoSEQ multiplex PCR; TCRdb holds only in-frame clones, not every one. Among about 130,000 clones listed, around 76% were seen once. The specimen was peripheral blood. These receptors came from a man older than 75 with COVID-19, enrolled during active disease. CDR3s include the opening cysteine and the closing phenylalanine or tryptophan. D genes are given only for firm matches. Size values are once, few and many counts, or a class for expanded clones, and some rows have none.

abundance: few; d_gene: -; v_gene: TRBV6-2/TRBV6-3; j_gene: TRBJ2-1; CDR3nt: TGTGCCAGCAGCAGAGTAGTCAATGAGCAGTTCTTC; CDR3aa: CASSRVVNEQFF
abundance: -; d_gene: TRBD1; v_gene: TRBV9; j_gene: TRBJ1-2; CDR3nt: TGTGCCAGCAGCGCGACAGGGGCCAATATCTATGGCTACACCTTC; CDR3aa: CASSATGANIYGYTF
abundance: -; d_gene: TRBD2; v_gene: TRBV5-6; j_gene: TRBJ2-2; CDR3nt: TGTGCCAGCAGCTGGACTAGTGCCACCGGGGAGCTGTTTTTT; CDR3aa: CASSWTSATGELFF
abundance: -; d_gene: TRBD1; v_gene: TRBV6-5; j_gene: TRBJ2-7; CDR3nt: TGTGCCAGCAGTTTTGGACAGGGCGGCGAGCAGTACTTC; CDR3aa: CASSFGQGGEQYF
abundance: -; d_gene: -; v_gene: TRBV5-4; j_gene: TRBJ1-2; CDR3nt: TGTGCCAGCAGCTTGGATTGGGGCCGATACTATGGCTACACCTTC; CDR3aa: CASSLDWGRYYGYTF
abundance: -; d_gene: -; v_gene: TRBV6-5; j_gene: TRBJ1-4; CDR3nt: TGTGCCAGCGGGGCAGGGAGGAGTAATGAAAAACTGTTTTTT; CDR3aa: CASGAGRSNEKLFF
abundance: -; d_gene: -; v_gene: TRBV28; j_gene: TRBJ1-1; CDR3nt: TGTGCCACCTCGTCCGAGGCTCCCCCTGAAGCTTTCTTT; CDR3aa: CATSSEAPPEAFF
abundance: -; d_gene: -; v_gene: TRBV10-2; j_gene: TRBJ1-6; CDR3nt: TGCGCCAGCAGTGAGTCGTTCGGCGAGGGCAGAAATTCACCCCTCCACTTT; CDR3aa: CASSESFGEGRNSPLHF
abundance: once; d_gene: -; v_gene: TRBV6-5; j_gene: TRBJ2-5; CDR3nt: TGTGCCAGCAGTTTGATGGTAGCGTGGCAAGAGACCCAGTACTTC; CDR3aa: CASSLMVAWQETQYF
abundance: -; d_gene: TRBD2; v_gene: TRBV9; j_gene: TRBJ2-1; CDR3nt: TGTGCCAGCAGCAACAGCGGGAACTCCTACAATGAGCAGTTCTTC; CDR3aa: CASSNSGNSYNEQFF
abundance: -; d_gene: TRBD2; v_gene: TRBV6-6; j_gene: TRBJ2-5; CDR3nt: TGTGCCAGCAGCCCTAGCGGGGTGGTGGAGACCCAGTACTTC; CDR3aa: CASSPSGVVETQYF
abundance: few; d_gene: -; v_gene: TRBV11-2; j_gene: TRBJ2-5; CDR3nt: TGTGCCAGCAGCTTATTCCAGGGTGATTTGGGAACCCAGTACTTC; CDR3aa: CASSLFQGDLGTQYF
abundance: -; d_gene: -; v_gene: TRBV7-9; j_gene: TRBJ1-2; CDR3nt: TGTGCCAGCAGCACGGGCTCTAGCACTGGCTACACCTTC; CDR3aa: CASSTGSSTGYTF
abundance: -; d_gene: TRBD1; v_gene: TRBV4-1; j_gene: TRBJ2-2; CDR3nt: TGCGCCAGCAGCCAATACAGGGGTCGGGGACCCGGGGAGCTGTTTTTT; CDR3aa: CASSQYRGRGPGELFF
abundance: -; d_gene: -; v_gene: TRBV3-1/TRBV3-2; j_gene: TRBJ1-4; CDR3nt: TGTGCCAGCAGCCTCAGTGAAAAACTGTTTTTT; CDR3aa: CASSLSEKLFF
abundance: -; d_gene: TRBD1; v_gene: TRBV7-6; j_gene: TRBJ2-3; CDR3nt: TGTGCCAGCAGCTTAAGGAGGACAGGGTCCCCCACAGATACGCAGTATTTT; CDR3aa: CASSLRRTGSPTDTQYF
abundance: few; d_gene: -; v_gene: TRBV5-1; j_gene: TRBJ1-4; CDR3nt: TGCGCCAGCAGCTTGACAGTTAATGAAAAACTGTTTTTT; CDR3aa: CASSLTVNEKLFF
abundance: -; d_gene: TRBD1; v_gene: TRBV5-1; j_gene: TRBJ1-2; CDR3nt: TGCGCCAGCAGCTTACAGGGACAGGGGAACTATGGCTACACCTTC; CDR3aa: CASSLQGQGNYGYTF
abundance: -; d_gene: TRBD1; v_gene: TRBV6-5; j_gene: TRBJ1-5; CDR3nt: TGTGCCAGCAGCCTACAGGGGAGCAATCAGCCCCAGCATTTT; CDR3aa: CASSLQGSNQPQHF
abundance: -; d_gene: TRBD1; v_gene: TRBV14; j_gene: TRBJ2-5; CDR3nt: TGTGCCAGCAGCCAAGTGACAGGGATGCTCTGGGGGACCCAGTACTTC; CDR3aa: CASSQVTGMLWGTQYF
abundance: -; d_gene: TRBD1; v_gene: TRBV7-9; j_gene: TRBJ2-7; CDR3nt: TGTGCCAGCACCTCACTGACAGGGGCCCCCTACGAGCAGTACTTC; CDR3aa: CASTSLTGAPYEQYF
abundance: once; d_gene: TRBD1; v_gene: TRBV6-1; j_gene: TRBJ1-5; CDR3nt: TGTGCCAGCAGTGAAGGGGATAGACAGGGGGCTTTCAATAGCAATCAGCCCCAGCATTTT; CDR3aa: CASSEGDRQGAFNSNQPQHF
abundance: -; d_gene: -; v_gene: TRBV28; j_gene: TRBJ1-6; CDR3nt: TGTGCCAGCAGCCCACCGGAGGGATCACCCCTCCACTTT; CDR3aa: CASSPPEGSPLHF
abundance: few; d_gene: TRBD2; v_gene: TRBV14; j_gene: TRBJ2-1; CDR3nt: TGTGCCAGCAGCAAATTGGGACTAGCGGGAGAGAACAATGAGCAGTTCTTC; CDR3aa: CASSKLGLAGENNEQFF
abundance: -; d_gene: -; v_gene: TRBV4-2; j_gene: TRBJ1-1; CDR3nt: TGTGCCAGCAGCTTTAGTCCCAACGAAGCTTTCTTT; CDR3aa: CASSFSPNEAFF
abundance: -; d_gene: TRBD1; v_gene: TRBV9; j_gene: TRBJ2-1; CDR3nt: TGTGCCAGCAGCGTAGGGGACAGGGGTAGTAATGAGCAGTTCTTC; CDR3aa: CASSVGDRGSNEQFF
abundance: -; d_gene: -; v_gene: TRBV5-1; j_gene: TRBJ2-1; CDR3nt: TGCGCCAGCAGCTGGCGCACTAGCAACTCGAGGGCTGAGCAGTTCTTC; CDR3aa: CASSWRTSNSRAEQFF
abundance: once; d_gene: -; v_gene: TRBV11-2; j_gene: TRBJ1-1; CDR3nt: TGTGCCAGCAGCTTAGGGGCGTACACTGAAGCTTTCTTT; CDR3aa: CASSLGAYTEAFF